The 2 T cell receptor beta chains below all came from one sample that was sequenced in a study of T cell responses to AZD1222 COVID-19 vaccine. Some clones are missing from TCRdb's copy, which holds only in-frame ones; the method was immunoSEQ multiplex PCR. The table has 200,000 or so clones, approximately 95% seen once. The input for sequencing was peripheral blood, taken 28 days after the second AZD1222 dose. All receptors derive from an adult who received the AZD1222 COVID-19 vaccine.

The chain is built from TRBV11-2 and TRBJ1-2; D unclear. Germline-derived CDR1 and CDR2 are SGHAT and FQNNGV. Trimming pared 0 bases from V and 8 bases from J, leaving 13 bases between. This CDR3 spans 14 amino acids. CDR3 sequence: CASSLDVGSIGYTF. In DNA, the CDR3 is TGTGCCAGCAGCTTAGATGTCGGCAGTATAGGCTACACCTTC.

Only one count was recorded for this clone. The chain carries TRBV7-8 and TRBJ1-4; no clear D. With 0 bases removed from V and 3 bases from J, the gap between germline ends came to 17 bases. Germline values: CDR1 SGHVS, CDR2 FQNEAQ. The CDR3 runs to 18 residues. The CDR3 DNA reads TGTGCCAGCAGCTTAGCGGCTAGGAAACGGGTAGCTAATGAAAAACTGTTTTTT. This codes for CASSLAARKRVANEKLFF.